Below, one T cell receptor beta chain is given with its context. These data are taken from a study of identical twins. MiXCR, applied by TCRdb to the 5' RACE reads, yields one record per CDR3 protein. This table holds 450,000 to 650,000 distinct CDR3 sequences, about 16% found once. V lost 3 bases to trimming and J lost 6 bases, with 18 bases between them. The CDR3 is made up of 16 amino acids. Germline-derived CDR1 and CDR2 are MGHRA and YSYEKL. This sample also belongs to another study, concerning yellow fever vaccine responses in identical twins.

This sequence joins TRBV4-1 and TRBJ1-5; no clear D gene. This sequence originates from a woman aged 18-30 years in good health. Sequencing used CD4+ T cells sorted from blood. The CDR3 DNA sequence: TGCGCCAGCAGCCACCCCGGGCCAACGTACGGTCAGCCCCAGCATTTT. It translates to CASSHPGPTYGQPQHF.